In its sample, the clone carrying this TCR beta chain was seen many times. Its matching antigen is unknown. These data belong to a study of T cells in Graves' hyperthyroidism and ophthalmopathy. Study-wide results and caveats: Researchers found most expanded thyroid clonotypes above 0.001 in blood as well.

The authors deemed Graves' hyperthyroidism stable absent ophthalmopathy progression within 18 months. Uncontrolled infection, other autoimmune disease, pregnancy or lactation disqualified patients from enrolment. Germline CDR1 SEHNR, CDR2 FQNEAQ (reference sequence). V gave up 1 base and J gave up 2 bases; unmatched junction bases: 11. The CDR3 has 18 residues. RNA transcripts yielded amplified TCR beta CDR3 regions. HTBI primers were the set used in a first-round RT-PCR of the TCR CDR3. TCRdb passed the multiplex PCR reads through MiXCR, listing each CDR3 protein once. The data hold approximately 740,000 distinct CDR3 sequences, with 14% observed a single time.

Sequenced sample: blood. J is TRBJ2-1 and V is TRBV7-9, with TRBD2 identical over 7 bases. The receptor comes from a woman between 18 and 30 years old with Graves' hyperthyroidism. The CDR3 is CASSLVRGRARTYNEQFF. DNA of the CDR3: TGTGCCAGCAGCTTAGTGAGAGGGAGGGCCAGGACCTACAATGAGCAGTTCTTC.